The T cell receptor (beta chain) described here comes from a study of CD8 T cell repertoires and HIV-1 epitope variants. About the research overall: Each of Twenty-five Gag and Nef epitope peptides stimulated a separate culture. Whole-study findings and limits: No clonotypes responded to the TAALDMSHF plasma variant; several recognized KF9, one HW9.

Some clones are missing from TCRdb's copy, which holds only in-frame ones; the method was immunoSEQ multiplex PCR. The table has approximately 5,200 clones, approximately 73% seen once. On this clone: The target antigen is unknown.

The CDR3 spans 16 residues. Unmatched junction bases numbered 2, after V lost 5 bases and J lost 1 base. In germline, CDR1 is SGHNT, CDR2 YENEEA. The chain employs TRBV11-3 and TRBJ2-3, with 14 bases matching TRBD2. This TCR was sampled from a male donor with HIV. The sequencing input was cultured CD8+ T cells derived from PBMCs. CDR3 region: CASSPGLAGGTDTQYF. The CDR3 coding sequence is TGTGCCAGCAGCCCGGGACTAGCGGGGGGCACAGATACGCAGTATTTT.